Here is one T cell receptor (beta chain) with its context. Its cognate antigen is unknown. Sequencing used immunoSEQ multiplex PCR; TCRdb keeps in-frame clones, though not all of them. This table holds 200,000 to 300,000 clones, 85% to 90% found once. The treatment was: some 19 received Ad26.COV2.S at low or high dose, single or two shots; 5 received placebo; per-sample allocation not given. The study sampled participants on day 63 after the first vaccine or placebo injection. Wuhan-strain SARS-CoV-2 spike was expressed by the Ad26 vector that made up the vaccine. The data are from a study of Ad26.COV2.S vaccination and SARS-CoV-2 variants. For the study at large: Once or twice, 56 days apart, Ad26.COV2.S was delivered intramuscularly. The study's findings and limits: Responses of T cells in total may have been underestimated by the TCR breadth and depth analyses.

The V gene's germline CDR1 is LGHNA and CDR2 YNFKEQ. With 0 bases removed from V and 0 bases from J, the gap between germline ends came to 18 bases. This CDR3 has 19 amino acids. The sequence was collected from a person between 18 and 65 years old who received the Ad26.COV2.S COVID-19 vaccine or a placebo. The chain couples TRBV4-2 to TRBJ2-4; the D call may be TRBD1 or TRBD2 (6 bases each). Sequenced here: peripheral blood, sampled in a trial of Ad26.COV2.S vaccine versus placebo. CDR3 sequence reads: CASSQEGGVGQLAKNIQYF. CDR3 nucleotides: TGTGCCAGCAGCCAAGAGGGAGGAGTAGGACAGCTAGCCAAAAACATTCAGTACTTC.